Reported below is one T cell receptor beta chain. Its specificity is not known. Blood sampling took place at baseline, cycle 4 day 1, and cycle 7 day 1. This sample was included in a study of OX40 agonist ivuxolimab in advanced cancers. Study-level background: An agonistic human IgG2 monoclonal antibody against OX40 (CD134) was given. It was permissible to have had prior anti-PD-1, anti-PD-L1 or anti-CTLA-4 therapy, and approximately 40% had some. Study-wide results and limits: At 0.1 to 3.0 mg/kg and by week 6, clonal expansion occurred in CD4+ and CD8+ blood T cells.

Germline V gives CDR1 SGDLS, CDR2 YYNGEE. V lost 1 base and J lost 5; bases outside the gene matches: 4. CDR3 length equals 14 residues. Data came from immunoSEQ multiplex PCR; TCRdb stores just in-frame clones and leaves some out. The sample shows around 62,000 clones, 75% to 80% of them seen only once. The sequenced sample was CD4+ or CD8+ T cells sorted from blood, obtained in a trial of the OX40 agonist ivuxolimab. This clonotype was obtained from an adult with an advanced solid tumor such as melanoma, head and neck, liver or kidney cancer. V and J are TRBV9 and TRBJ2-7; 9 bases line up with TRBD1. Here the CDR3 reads CASSVWDRDHEQYF. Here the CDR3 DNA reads TGTGCCAGCAGCGTATGGGACAGGGATCACGAGCAGTACTTC.